This passage covers 5 T cell receptor beta chains from one sample sequenced in a study of low-dose radiotherapy and immunotherapy resistance in tumors. TRAV- and TRBV-specific primers were used for first-strand cDNA, which covered alpha and beta chains. A roughly 20-cycle PCR with a constant-region primer and V-primer adapter amplified TCRs. TCRdb independently ran MiXCR on the reads; one entry per CDR3 protein. The sample yields 11,000 to 15,000 distinct CDR3 sequences, approximately 50% seen once. The receptors here all came from a human donor with advanced metastatic prostate, ovarian, gallbladder or colorectal cancer (not recorded which). This table probably holds off-target reads from a library built for another chain.

The genes are TRBV28 and TRBJ2-5; the match to TRBD2 covers 9 bases. CDR1 and CDR2 from the germline V gene are MDHEN and SYDVKM. The ends lost 5 bases at V and 3 bases at J; junction bases unmatched: 10. CDR3 size: 16 residues. The DNA of the CDR3 is TGTGCCAGCAGTCCCCAAGCGGGGGGCCTAAAAGAGACCCAGTACTTC. Its protein product is CASSPQAGGLKETQYF.

This clonotype was detected only a few times. The chain links TRBV6-2 or TRBV6-3 to TRBJ1-1, with 7 bases fitting TRBD1. CDR1 and CDR2 (germline): MNHEY, SVGEGT. V lost 5 bases to trimming and J lost 1 base; unmatched junction nucleotides: 7. The CDR3 is made up of 15 amino acids. The CDR3 here is CASSEATGRNTEAFF. For the CDR3, the DNA is TGTGCCAGCAGTGAAGCGACAGGGCGGAACACTGAAGCTTTCTTT.

This clonotype appeared a few times. The V and J genes are TRBV28 and TRBJ2-7; TRBD1 matches 7 bases. The CDR3 contains 17 residues. Unmatched junction bases numbered 16, after V lost 3 bases and J lost 5 bases. The germline V gene has CDR1 MDHEN and CDR2 SYDVKM. The CDR3 DNA is TGTGCCAGCAGTTTTATCAGTTTTGACAGGGTAATGCACGAGCAGTACTTC. Protein: CASSFISFDRVMHEQYF.

The V gene is TRBV19, the J gene TRBJ2-7, with TRBD1 matching 9 bases. The CDR3 consists of 16 residues. Looked up from germline, CDR1 is LNHDA and CDR2 is SQIVND (reference sequence). J was trimmed by 7 bases and V by 3 bases; bases with no gene match: 13. For the CDR3, the DNA is TGTGCCAGTAGTATCTATTCGGGACAGGGTCTGAGGGAGCAGTACTTC. Protein product: CASSIYSGQGLREQYF.

The chain employs TRBV3-1 and TRBJ2-3, with TRBD1 matching 8 bases. Per the germline V gene, CDR1 is LGHDT and CDR2 is YNNKEL (reference sequence). After removal of 0 bases from V and 5 bases from J, the junction contained 4 bases not matched to a gene. The CDR3 totals 15 residues. The CDR3 DNA is TGTGCCAGCAGCCAAGACCGGACAGGGAAAGATACGCAGTATTTT. Translating gives CASSQDRTGKDTQYF.